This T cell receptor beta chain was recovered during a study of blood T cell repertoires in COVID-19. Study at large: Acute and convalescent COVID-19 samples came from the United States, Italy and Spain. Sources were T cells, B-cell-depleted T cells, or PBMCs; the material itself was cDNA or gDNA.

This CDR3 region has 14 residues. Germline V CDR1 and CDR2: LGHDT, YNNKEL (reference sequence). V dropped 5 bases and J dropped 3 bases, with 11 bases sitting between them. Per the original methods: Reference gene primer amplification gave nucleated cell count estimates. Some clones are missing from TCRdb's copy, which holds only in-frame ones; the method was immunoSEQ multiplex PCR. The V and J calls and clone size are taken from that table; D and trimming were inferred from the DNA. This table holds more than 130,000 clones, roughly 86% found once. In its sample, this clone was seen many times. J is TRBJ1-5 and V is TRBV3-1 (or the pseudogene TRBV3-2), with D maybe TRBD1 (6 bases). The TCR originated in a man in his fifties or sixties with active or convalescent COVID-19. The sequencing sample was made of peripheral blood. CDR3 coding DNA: TGTGCCAGCAGCAGCGGGGGGCTCAATCAGCCCCAGCATTTT. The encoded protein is CASSSGGLNQPQHF.